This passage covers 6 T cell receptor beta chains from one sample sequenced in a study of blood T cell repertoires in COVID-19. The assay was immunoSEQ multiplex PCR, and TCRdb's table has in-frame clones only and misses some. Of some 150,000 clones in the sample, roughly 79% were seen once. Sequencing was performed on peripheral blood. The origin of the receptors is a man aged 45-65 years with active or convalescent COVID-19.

The CDR3 spells CASTVAGGWEETQYF. The CDR3 DNA reads TGTGCCTCCACGGTAGCGGGAGGATGGGAAGAGACCCAGTACTTC. The chain joins TRBV30 to TRBJ2-5; TRBD2 agrees at 10 bases. The V gene end was trimmed by 7 bases and the J gene end by 3 bases; junction bases not matched to a gene: 11. The CDR3 has 15 residues. Looked up from germline, CDR1 is GTSNPN and CDR2 is SVGIG (reference sequence).

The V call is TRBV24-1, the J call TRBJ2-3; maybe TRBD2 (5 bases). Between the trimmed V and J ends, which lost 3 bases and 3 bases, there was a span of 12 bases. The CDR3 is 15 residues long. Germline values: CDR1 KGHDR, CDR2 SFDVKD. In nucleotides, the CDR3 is TGTGCCACCAGTGATGCTAGCAGAGCTACAGATACGCAGTATTTT. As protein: CATSDASRATDTQYF.

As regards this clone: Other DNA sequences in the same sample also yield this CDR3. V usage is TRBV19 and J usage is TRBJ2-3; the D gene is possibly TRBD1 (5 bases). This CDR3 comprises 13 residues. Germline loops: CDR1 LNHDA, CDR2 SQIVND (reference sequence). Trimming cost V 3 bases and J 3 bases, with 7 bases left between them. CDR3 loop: CASSMSGTDTQYF. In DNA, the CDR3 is TGTGCCAGTAGTATGTCAGGGACAGATACGCAGTATTTT.

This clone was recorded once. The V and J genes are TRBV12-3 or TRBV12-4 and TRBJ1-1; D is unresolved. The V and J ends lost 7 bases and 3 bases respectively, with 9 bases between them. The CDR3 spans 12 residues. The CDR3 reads CASTVAYTEAFF. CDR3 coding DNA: TGTGCCAGCACCGTTGCGTACACTGAAGCTTTCTTT.

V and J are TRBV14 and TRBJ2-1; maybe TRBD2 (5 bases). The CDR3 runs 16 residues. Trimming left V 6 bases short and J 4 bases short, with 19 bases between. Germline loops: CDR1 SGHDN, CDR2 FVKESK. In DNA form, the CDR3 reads TGTGCCAGCAGTCCTGGTACCGGGATTCGATACAATGAGCAGTTCTTC. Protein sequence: CASSPGTGIRYNEQFF.

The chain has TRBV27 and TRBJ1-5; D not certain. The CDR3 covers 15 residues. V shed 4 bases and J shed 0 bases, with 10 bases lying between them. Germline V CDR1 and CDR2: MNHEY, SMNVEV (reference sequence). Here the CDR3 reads CASSSFYGSNQPQHF. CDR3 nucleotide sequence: TGTGCCAGCAGTTCCTTTTACGGTAGCAATCAGCCCCAGCATTTT.